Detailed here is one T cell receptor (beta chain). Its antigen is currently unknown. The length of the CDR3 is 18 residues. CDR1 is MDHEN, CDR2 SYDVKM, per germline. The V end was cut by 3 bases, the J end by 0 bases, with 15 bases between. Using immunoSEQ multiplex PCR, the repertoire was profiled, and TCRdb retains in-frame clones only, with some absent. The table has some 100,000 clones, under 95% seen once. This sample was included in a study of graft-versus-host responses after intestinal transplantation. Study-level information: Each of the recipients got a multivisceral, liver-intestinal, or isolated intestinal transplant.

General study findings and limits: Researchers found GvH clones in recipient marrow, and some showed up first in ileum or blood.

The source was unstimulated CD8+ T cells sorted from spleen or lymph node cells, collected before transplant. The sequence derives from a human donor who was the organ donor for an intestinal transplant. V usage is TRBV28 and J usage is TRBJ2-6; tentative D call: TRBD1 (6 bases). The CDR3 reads CASSFNHGGDSGANVLTF. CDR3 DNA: TGTGCCAGCAGTTTTAACCATGGGGGCGACTCTGGGGCCAACGTCCTGACTTTC.